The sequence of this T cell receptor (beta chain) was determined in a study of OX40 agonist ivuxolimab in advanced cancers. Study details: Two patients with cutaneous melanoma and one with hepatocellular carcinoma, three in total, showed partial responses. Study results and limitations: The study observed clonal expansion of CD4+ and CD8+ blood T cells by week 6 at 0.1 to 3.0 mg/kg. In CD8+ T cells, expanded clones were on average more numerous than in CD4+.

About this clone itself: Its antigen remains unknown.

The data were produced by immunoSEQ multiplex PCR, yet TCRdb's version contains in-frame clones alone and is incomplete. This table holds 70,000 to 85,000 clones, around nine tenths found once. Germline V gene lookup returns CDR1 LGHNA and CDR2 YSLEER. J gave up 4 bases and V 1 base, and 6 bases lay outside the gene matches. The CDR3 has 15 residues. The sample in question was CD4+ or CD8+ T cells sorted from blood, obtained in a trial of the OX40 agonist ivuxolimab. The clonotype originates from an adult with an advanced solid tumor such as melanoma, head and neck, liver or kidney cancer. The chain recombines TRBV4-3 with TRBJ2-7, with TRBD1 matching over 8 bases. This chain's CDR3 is CASSQGQGNIYEQYF. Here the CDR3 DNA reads TGCGCCAGCAGCCAAGGACAGGGGAATATTTACGAGCAGTACTTC.